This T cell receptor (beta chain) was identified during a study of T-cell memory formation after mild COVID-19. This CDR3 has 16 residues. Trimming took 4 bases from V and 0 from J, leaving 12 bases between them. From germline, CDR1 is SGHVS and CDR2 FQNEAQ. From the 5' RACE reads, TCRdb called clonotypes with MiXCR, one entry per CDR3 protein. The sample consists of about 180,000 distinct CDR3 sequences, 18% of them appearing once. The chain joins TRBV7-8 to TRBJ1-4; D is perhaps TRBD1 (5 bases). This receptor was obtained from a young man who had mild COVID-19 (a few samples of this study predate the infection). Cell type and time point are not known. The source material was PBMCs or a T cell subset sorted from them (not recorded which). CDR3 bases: TGTGCCAGCAGCTCAAAGGGACTTTCAACTAATGAAAAACTGTTTTTT. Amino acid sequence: CASSSKGLSTNEKLFF.